The text below deals with one T cell receptor beta chain. The V end lost 7 bases, the J end lost 3 bases, and 27 bases lay between the germline ends. The CDR3 is 18 residues long. Germline V gives CDR1 LNHDA, CDR2 SQIVND (reference sequence). This specimen comes from a study of blood T cell repertoires in COVID-19. Here immunoSEQ multiplex PCR was the method, and the copy in TCRdb shows in-frame clones only, minus some. The profile shows about 270,000 clones, roughly nine tenths of them singletons. The chain links TRBV19 to TRBJ1-1; D uncertain. The source material was PBMCs or T cells enriched from blood (not recorded which). The sequence derives from a woman under 30 who had recovered from COVID-19. CDR3: CASTFVLAGGSWDTEAFF. The CDR3 DNA is TGTGCCAGTACGTTCGTTTTGGCAGGAGGCAGTTGGGACACTGAAGCTTTCTTT.